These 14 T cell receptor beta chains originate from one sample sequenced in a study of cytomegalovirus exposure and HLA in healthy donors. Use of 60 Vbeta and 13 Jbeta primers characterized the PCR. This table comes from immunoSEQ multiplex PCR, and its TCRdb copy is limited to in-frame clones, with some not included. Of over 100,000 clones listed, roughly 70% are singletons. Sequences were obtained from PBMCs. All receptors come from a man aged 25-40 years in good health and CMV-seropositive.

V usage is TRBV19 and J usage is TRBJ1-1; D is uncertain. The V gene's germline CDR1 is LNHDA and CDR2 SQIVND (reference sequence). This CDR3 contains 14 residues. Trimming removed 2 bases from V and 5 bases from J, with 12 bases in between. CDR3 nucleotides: TGTGCCAGTAGTATACAAGGTGTGAGGACTGAAGCTTTCTTT. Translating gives CASSIQGVRTEAFF.

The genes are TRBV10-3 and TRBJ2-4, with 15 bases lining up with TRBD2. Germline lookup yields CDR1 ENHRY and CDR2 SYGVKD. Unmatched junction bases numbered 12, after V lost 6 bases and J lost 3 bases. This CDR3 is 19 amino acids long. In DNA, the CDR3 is TGTGCCATCAGCCTCGGACTAGCGGGAGGGGAACGAAGCAAAAACATTCAGTACTTC. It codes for CAISLGLAGGERSKNIQYF.

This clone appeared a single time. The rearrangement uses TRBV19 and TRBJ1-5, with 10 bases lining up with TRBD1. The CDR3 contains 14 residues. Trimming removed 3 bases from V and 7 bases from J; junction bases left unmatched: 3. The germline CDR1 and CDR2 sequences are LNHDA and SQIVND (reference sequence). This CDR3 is CASSMWTGGQPQHF. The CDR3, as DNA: TGTGCCAGTAGTATGTGGACAGGGGGACAGCCCCAGCATTTT. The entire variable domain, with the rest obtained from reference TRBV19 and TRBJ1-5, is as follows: DGGITQSPKYLFRKEGQNVTLSCEQNLNHDAMYWYRQDPGQGLRLIYYSQIVNDFQKGDIAEGYSVSREKKESFPLTVTSAQKNPTAFYLCASSMWTGGQPQHFGDGTRLSIL.

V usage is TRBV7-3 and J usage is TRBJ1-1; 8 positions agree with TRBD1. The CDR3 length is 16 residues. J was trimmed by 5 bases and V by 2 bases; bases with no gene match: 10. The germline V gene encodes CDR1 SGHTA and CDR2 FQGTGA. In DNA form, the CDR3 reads TGTGCCAGCAGCTTATTAGTTAGACAGGGGAAGACTGAAGCTTTCTTT. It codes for CASSLLVRQGKTEAFF. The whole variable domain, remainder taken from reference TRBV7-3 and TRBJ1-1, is GAGVSQTPSNKVTEKGKYVELRCDPISGHTALYWYRQSLGQGPEFLIYFQGTGAADDSGLPNDRFFAVRPEGSVSTLKIQRTERGDSAVYLCASSLLVRQGKTEAFFGQGTRLTVV.

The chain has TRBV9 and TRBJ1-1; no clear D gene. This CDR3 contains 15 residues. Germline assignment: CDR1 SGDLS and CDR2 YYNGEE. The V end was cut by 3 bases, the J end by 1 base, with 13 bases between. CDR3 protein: CASSGARQKNTEAFF. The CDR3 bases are TGTGCCAGCAGCGGGGCCCGGCAAAAGAACACTGAAGCTTTCTTT. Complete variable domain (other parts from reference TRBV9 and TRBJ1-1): DSGVTQTPKHLITATGQRVTLRCSPRSGDLSVYWYQQSLDQGLQFLIQYYNGEERAKGNILERFSAQQFPDLHSELNLSSLELGDSALYFCASSGARQKNTEAFFGQGTRLTVV.

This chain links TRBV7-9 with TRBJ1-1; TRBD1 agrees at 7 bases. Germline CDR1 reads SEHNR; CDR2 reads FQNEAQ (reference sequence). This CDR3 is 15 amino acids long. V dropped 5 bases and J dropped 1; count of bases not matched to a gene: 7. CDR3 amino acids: CASSGTRTGNTEAFF. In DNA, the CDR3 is TGTGCCAGCAGCGGGACCCGGACAGGGAACACTGAAGCTTTCTTT.

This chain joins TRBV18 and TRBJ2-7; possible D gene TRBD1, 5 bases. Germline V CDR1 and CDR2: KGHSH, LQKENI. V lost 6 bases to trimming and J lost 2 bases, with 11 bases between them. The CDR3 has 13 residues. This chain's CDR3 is CASSPDSPYEQYV. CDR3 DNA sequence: TGTGCCAGCTCTCCCGACAGTCCCTACGAGCAGTACGTC.

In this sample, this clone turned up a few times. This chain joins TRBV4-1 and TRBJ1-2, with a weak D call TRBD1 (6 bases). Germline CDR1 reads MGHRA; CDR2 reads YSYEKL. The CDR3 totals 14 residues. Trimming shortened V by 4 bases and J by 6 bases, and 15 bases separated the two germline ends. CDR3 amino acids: CASSPLVAGDGYTF. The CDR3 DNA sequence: TGCGCCAGCAGCCCATTGGTGGCAGGGGATGGCTACACCTTC.

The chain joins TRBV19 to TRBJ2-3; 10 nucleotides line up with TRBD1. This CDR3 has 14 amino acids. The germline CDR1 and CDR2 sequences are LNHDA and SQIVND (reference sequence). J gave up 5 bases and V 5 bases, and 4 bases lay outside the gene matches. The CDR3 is CASSLRDRGDTQYF. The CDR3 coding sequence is TGTGCCAGTAGTCTTCGGGACAGGGGAGATACGCAGTATTTT.

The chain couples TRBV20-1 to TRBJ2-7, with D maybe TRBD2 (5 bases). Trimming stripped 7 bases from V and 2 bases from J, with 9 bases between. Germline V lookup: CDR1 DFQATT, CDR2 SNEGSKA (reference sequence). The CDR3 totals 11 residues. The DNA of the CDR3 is TGCAGTGTTGGGCGGGCCTACGAGCAGTACGTC. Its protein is CSVGRAYEQYV.

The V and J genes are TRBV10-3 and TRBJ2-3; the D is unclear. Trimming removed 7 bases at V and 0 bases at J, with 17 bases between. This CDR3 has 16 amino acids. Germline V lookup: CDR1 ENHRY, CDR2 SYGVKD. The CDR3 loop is CAITSVVPESTDTQYF. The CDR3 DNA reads TGTGCCATCACTTCAGTCGTCCCCGAAAGCACAGATACGCAGTATTTT.

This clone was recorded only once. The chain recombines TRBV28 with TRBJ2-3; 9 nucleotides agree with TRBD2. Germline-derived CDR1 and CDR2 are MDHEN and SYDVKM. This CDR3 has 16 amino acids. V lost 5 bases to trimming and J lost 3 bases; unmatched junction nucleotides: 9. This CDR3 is CASSRFAGGQTDTQYF. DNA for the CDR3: TGTGCCAGCAGTCGTTTTGCGGGAGGGCAGACAGATACGCAGTATTTT.

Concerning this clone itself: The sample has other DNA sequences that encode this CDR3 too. The CDR3, as DNA: TGCAGCGTTCGGGTTGGTGGAGCCAATGAGCAGTTCTTC. Its translation: CSVRVGGANEQFF. The chain couples TRBV29-1 to TRBJ2-1; no clear D. Germline V gives CDR1 SQVTM, CDR2 ANQGSEA. The CDR3 runs to 13 residues. Trimming shortened V by 5 bases and J by 6 bases, and 14 bases separated the two germline ends.

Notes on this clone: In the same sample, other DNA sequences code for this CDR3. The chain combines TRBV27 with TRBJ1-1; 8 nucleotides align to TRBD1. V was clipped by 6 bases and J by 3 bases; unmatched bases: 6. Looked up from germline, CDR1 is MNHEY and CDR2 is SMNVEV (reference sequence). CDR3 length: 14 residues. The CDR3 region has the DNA TGTGCCAGCAGCCTTACAGGGGGAGACACTGAAGCTTTCTTT. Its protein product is CASSLTGGDTEAFF.